A single sample is the source of the 8 T cell receptor beta chains below, sequenced in a study of blood T cell repertoires in COVID-19. Generated by immunoSEQ multiplex PCR, the TCRdb table keeps only in-frame clones and is missing some. The sample gives about 43,000 clones, approximately 82% of which show up once; approximately 40% is in the top ten. The sample taken for sequencing was peripheral blood. The receptors come from a woman of 80 years or more with acute or convalescent COVID-19.

The chain joins TRBV19 to TRBJ1-5; 10 bases line up with TRBD1. Trimming took 6 bases from V and 6 from J; bases not matched to a gene: 8. Looked up from germline, CDR1 is LNHDA and CDR2 is SQIVND (reference sequence). The CDR3 is made up of 15 amino acids. The CDR3 DNA reads TGTGCCAGTAGCGCGACAGGGGGCGCAGGTCAGCCCCAGCATTTT. This encodes CASSATGGAGQPQHF.

This chain links TRBV7-2 with TRBJ1-2; the match to TRBD1 covers 7 bases. The CDR3 spans 15 residues. Germline V gene data show CDR1 as SGHTA and CDR2 as FQGNSA. V shed 4 bases, J shed 6 bases, and the junction held 11 bases outside the gene matches. In DNA form, the CDR3 reads TGTGCCAGCAGCTCTTCGTTTGAAGGGGGCAATGGCTACACCTTC. This encodes CASSSSFEGGNGYTF.

This clone was seen just once. The chain has TRBV9 and TRBJ1-2, with D tentatively TRBD1 (6 bases). Trimming removed 5 bases at V and 2 bases at J, with 16 bases between. This CDR3 comprises 15 residues. Germline lookup yields CDR1 SGDLS and CDR2 YYNGEE. DNA of the CDR3: TGTGCCAGCAGGAAAGGGGACACCTTGAACTATGGCTACACCTTC. This sequence encodes CASRKGDTLNYGYTF.

This clone was observed once. The V and J genes are TRBV6-2 or TRBV6-3 and TRBJ2-3; 7 bases line up with TRBD2. This CDR3 contains 15 residues. Trimming cost V 2 bases and J 0 bases; bases outside gene matches: 2. Germline V gene data show CDR1 as MNHEY and CDR2 as SVGEGT. CDR3 nucleotides: TGTGCCAGCAGTTACGGGGGGGGGAGCACAGATACGCAGTATTTT. Translating gives CASSYGGGSTDTQYF.

The J gene is TRBJ2-5, the V gene TRBV30; TRBD2 is a possible D gene (5 bases). Trimming stripped 3 bases from V and 0 bases from J, with 8 bases between. CDR1 and CDR2 from the germline V gene are GTSNPN and SVGIG (reference sequence). This CDR3 is built from 13 residues. The CDR3 loop is CAWSRGNQETQYF. For the CDR3, the DNA is TGTGCCTGGAGCCGGGGAAACCAAGAGACCCAGTACTTC. The entire variable domain, with the rest obtained from reference TRBV30 and TRBJ2-5, is as follows: SQTIHQWPATLVQPVGSPLSLECTVEGTSNPNLYWYRQAAGRGLQLLFYSVGIGQISSEVPQNLSASRPQDRQFILSSKKLLLSDSGFYLCAWSRGNQETQYFGPGTRLLVL.

The V and J genes are TRBV10-2 and TRBJ1-2; tentative D call: TRBD1 (6 bases). This CDR3 spans 15 amino acids. The germline CDR1 and CDR2 sequences are WSHSY and SAAADI. The V gene lost 0 bases and the J gene lost 4 bases, with 12 bases spanning the gap. CDR3 sequence: CASSESGGGIYGYTF. The CDR3 DNA reads TGCGCCAGCAGTGAGTCGGGAGGGGGTATCTATGGCTACACCTTC.

This chain connects TRBV10-3 to TRBJ2-5, with 10 bases lining up with TRBD2. The CDR3 totals 17 residues. CDR1 and CDR2 from the germline V gene are ENHRY and SYGVKD. V lost 4 bases to trimming and J lost 1 base; unmatched junction nucleotides: 9. CDR3 bases: TGTGCCATCAGTGGTGGTGGGATAGCGGGGGGCCAAGAGACCCAGTACTTC. It yields the protein CAISGGGIAGGQETQYF.

The chain carries TRBV9 and TRBJ1-1; 9 nucleotides align to TRBD1. Trimming cost V 3 bases and J 5 bases; bases outside gene matches: 5. This CDR3 contains 14 residues. Looked up from germline, CDR1 is SGDLS and CDR2 is YYNGEE. CDR3 nucleotide sequence: TGTGCCAGCAGCGGGGGACAGGGTCGGACTGAAGCTTTCTTT. It codes for CASSGGQGRTEAFF.